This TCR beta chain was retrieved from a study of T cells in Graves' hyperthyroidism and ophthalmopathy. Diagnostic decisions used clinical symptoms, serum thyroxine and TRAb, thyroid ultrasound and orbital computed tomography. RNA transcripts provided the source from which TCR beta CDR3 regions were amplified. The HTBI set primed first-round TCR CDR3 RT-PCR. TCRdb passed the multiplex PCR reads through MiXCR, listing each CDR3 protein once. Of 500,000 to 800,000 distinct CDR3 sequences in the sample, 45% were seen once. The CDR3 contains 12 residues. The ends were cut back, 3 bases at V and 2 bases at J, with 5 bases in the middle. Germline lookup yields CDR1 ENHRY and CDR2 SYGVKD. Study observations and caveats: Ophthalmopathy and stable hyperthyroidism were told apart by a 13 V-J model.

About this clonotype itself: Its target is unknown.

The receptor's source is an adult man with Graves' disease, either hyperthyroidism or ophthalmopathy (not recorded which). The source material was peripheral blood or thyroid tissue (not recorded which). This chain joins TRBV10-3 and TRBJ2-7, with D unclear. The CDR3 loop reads CAISEHPYEQYF. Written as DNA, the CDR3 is TGTGCCATCAGTGAACACCCCTACGAGCAGTACTTC.